This TCR beta chain came from a study of cytotoxic CD8 clonotypes in ibrutinib-treated CLL. Across the study: When averaged across all of the samples, the counts came to a few hundred thousand productive templates and more than 85,000 productive rearrangements.

With sequencing, the targeted depth ranged from 1 in 200,000 to 1 in 1 million T cells. The protocol was immunoSEQ multiplex PCR, while the TCRdb copy is restricted to in-frame clones and leaves out a portion. Of some 84,000 clones in the sample, about 86% were seen once. There are 18 residues in the CDR3. Germline loops: CDR1 SGHTS, CDR2 YDEGEE. The germline V and J ends were trimmed by 0 bases and 4 bases, with 23 bases remaining between them. The chain is built from TRBV5-8 and TRBJ2-7, with D possibly TRBD2 on 6 matching bases. The sequence derives from a human donor with chronic lymphocytic leukemia. This specimen consisted of PBMCs, obtained before ibrutinib treatment. CDR3 in DNA: TGTGCCAGCAGCTTGGCCGGTGTCGCGGGGAACCGAGTATACGAGCAGTACTTC. Translated, it gives CASSLAGVAGNRVYEQYF.